A single sample is the source of the 9 T cell receptor beta chains below, sequenced in a study of CD8+ T cells in alopecia areata. Reverse transcription of extracted RNA yielded cDNA, which provided the sequencing template. TCRdb keeps only in-frame clones here, not all; method: immunoSEQ multiplex PCR. The sample has 90,000 to 130,000 clones; around 50% are singletons. The treatment denotes: oral pan-JAK inhibitor, 5-10 mg twice daily. The sequencing used CD8+ T cells sorted from blood, collected at week 24, from a patient treated with tofacitinib. These receptors came from a human donor with alopecia areata.

Only a few counts were recorded for this clone. V is TRBV5-6 and J is TRBJ2-1; D might be TRBD2 (5 bases). The CDR3 is 15 residues long. Trimming removed 2 bases from V and 3 bases from J, with 12 bases in between. Germline CDR1 and CDR2: SGHDT and YYEEEE. The CDR3 loop is CASSLASGRYNEQFF. For the CDR3, the DNA is TGTGCCAGCAGCTTAGCCAGCGGACGCTACAATGAGCAGTTCTTC.

The chain joins TRBV27 to TRBJ2-3, with 7 bases lining up with TRBD1. From germline, CDR1 is MNHEY and CDR2 SMNVEV (reference sequence). The CDR3 loop spans 14 amino acids. V trimming: 3 bases; J trimming: 8 bases; junction bases outside the gene matches: 8. Here the CDR3 reads CASSLVGQRATQYF. CDR3 DNA sequence: TGTGCCAGCAGTTTGGTGGGACAGAGGGCTACGCAGTATTTT.

The chain couples TRBV7-9 to TRBJ2-2; D may correspond to TRBD1 or TRBD2 (5 bases each). V gave up 5 bases and J gave up 2 bases, with 12 bases separating them. The CDR3 is 15 residues long. Germline V gives CDR1 SEHNR, CDR2 FQNEAQ (reference sequence). CDR3 sequence (DNA): TGTGCCAGCAGCCCCACTAGGGGTAACACCGGGGAGCTGTTTTTT. Translating gives CASSPTRGNTGELFF. The full variable domain, in which reference TRBV7-9 and TRBJ2-2 provide the parts outside the CDR3, is DTGVSQNPRHKITKRGQNVTFRCDPISEHNRLYWYRQTLGQGPEFLTYFQNEAQLEKSRLLSDRFSAERPKGSFSTLEIQRTEQGDSAMYLCASSPTRGNTGELFFGEGSRLTVL.

J is TRBJ2-7 and V is TRBV4-1; possible D gene TRBD1, 6 bases. V lost 4 bases, J lost 5 bases, and 18 bases lay in between. Germline V gene data show CDR1 as MGHRA and CDR2 as YSYEKL. CDR3 size: 15 residues. CDR3 in amino acids: CASSRVLKGENEQYF. The CDR3 coding sequence is TGCGCCAGCAGCCGCGTGCTGAAGGGGGAAAACGAGCAGTACTTC.

The gene calls are TRBV6-5 and TRBJ2-2; 7 nucleotides match TRBD1. Germline loops: CDR1 MNHEY, CDR2 SVGAGI. CDR3 length equals 14 residues. V gave up 6 bases and J gave up 5 bases; unmatched junction bases: 6. In DNA, the CDR3 is TGTGCCAGCAGCCTGACAGGGTTTACCGGGGAGCTGTTTTTT. It yields the protein CASSLTGFTGELFF.

The CDR3 here is CATSRGQSDGPYEQYF. The DNA for the CDR3 is TGTGCCACCAGCAGAGGTCAGTCCGATGGGCCCTACGAGCAGTACTTC. The chain uses TRBV15 and TRBJ2-7; D ambiguous. Trimming removed 1 base from V and 2 bases from J, with 15 bases in between. Germline values: CDR1 LNHNV, CDR2 YYDKDF (reference sequence). This CDR3 is 16 amino acids long.

This chain uses TRBV7-2 with TRBJ2-1, with D possibly being TRBD2 (5 bases). The CDR3 is made up of 12 amino acids. V lost 1 base to trimming and J lost 13 bases, with 11 bases between them. The germline V gene encodes CDR1 SGHTA and CDR2 FQGNSA. The CDR3 loop is CASSLDAREQFF. As DNA, the CDR3 is TGTGCCAGCAGCTTAGACGCACGGGAACAGTTCTTC.

V gene TRBV27 combines with J gene TRBJ2-2; unclear D gene. Germline lookup yields CDR1 MNHEY and CDR2 SMNVEV (reference sequence). The CDR3 runs to 14 residues. Trimming shortened V by 4 bases and J by 4 bases, and 10 bases separated the two germline ends. For the CDR3, the DNA is TGTGCCAGCAGTTCTCGGAGTTTCACCGGGGAGCTGTTTTTT. Residues: CASSSRSFTGELFF.

This clone was counted between two and nine times. The V gene is TRBV4-2, the J gene TRBJ1-1; no clear D. The length of the CDR3 is 15 residues. Germline values: CDR1 LGHNA, CDR2 YNFKEQ. V was clipped by 0 bases and J by 3 bases, with 11 bases between them. CDR3 nucleotides: TGTGCCAGCAGCCAAGATTATGGGCTCGACACTGAAGCTTTCTTT. Protein product: CASSQDYGLDTEAFF.